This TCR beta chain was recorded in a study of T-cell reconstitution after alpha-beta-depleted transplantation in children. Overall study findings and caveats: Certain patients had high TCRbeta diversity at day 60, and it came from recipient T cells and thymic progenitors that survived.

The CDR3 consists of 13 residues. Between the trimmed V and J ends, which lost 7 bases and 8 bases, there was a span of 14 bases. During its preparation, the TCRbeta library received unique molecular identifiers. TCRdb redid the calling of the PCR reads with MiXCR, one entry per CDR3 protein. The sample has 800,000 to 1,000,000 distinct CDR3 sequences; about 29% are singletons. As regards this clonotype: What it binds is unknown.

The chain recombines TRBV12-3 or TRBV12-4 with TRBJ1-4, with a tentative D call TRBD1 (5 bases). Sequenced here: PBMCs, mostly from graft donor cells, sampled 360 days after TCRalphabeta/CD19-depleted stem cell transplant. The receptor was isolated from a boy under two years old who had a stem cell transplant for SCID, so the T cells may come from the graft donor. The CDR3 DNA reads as TGTGCCAGCACCTTGGTCGGGGGGGAAAAACTGTTTTTT. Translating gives CASTLVGGEKLFF.